This is a list of T cell receptor beta chains from one sample in a study of cytomegalovirus exposure and HLA in healthy donors. Profiling relied on immunoSEQ multiplex PCR, and the TCRdb table lists in-frame clones only, not all of them. The table includes about 120,000 clones, less than 80% detected once. The sequenced sample was PBMCs. The source is a woman aged 50 to 60 in good health and CMV-seronegative. The CDR3 runs from the conserved cysteine through the conserved F or W. The order of the fields is CDR3 protein, CDR3 DNA, clone size, CDR3 length, V gene, J gene, D gene. A D gene is named only where the DNA matches it firmly. Part of the rows lack a size; the others show once, few, many or a class for expanded clones.

CSADRAYEQYF	TGCAGTGCCGACAGGGCTTACGAGCAGTACTTC	NA	11	TRBV20-1	TRBJ2-7	TRBD1
CASRDRDLWPQHF	TGTGCCAGTAGGGACAGGGACCTTTGGCCCCAGCATTTT	NA	13	TRBV19	TRBJ1-5	TRBD1
CASNVLGRGTEAFF	TGTGCCAGTAATGTTTTGGGCAGGGGCACTGAAGCTTTCTTT	NA	14	TRBV19	TRBJ1-1	NA
CASTPTGLAGDRRTGELFF	TGTGCCAGCACTCCCACGGGACTAGCGGGAGATCGTAGGACCGGGGAGCTGTTTTTT	NA	19	TRBV28	TRBJ2-2	TRBD2
CASSMDRGDTEAFF	TGTGCCAGCAGCATGGACAGGGGCGACACTGAAGCTTTCTTT	NA	14	TRBV5-4	TRBJ1-1	TRBD1
CASSSFGGGGGVTQYF	TGTGCCAGCAGCTCCTTCGGCGGTGGAGGGGGCGTTACGCAGTATTTT	NA	16	TRBV27	TRBJ2-3	NA
CASSGTGYDLDSPLHF	TGTGCCAGCAGCGGGACAGGGTATGACTTGGATTCACCCCTCCACTTT	NA	16	TRBV5-6	TRBJ1-6	TRBD1
CASSFKEARYGYTF	TGTGCCAGCAGTTTTAAGGAGGCTCGGTATGGCTACACCTTC	NA	14	TRBV28	TRBJ1-2	NA
CASSRDTYEQYF	TGTGCCAGCAGCAGGGACACCTACGAGCAGTACTTC	NA	12	TRBV5-4	TRBJ2-7	NA
CASSLRGGDQPQHF	TGTGCCAGCAGCTTACGCGGGGGAGACCAGCCCCAGCATTTT	NA	14	TRBV7-2	TRBJ1-5	NA
CAISGGWNTEAFF	TGTGCCATCTCGGGTGGGTGGAACACTGAAGCTTTCTTT	NA	13	TRBV10-3	TRBJ1-1	NA
CASSSIGQPNTEAFF	TGTGCCAGCAGCTCTATCGGACAGCCGAACACTGAAGCTTTCTTT	NA	15	TRBV5-8	TRBJ1-1	NA
CASSHMTGDEQYF	TGCGCCAGCAGCCATATGACAGGGGACGAGCAGTACTTC	NA	13	TRBV4-1	TRBJ2-7	TRBD1
CASSSGGQSYGYTF	TGTGCCAGCAGCTCCGGGGGACAGAGCTATGGCTACACCTTC	NA	14	TRBV7-2	TRBJ1-2	TRBD1
CASSFPDRVAEQYF	TGTGCCAGCAGTTTCCCGGACAGGGTAGCCGAGCAGTACTTC	NA	14	TRBV28	TRBJ2-7	TRBD1
CASSLAPRGQDTQYF	TGTGCCAGCAGCTTAGCCCCAAGGGGCCAAGATACGCAGTATTTT	NA	15	TRBV7-9	TRBJ2-3	NA
CASSQPGQGLGEQYF	TGCGCCAGCAGCCAACCGGGACAGGGACTGGGGGAGCAGTACTTC	NA	15	TRBV4-3	TRBJ2-7	TRBD1
CASSRLGTRHTDTQYF	TGTGCCAGCAGCAGACTCGGGACTAGACACACAGATACGCAGTATTTT	NA	16	TRBV13	TRBJ2-3	TRBD2
CASSLLPAGGGNEQFF	TGTGCCAGCAGTTTATTACCTGCGGGAGGGGGCAATGAGCAGTTCTTC	NA	16	TRBV28	TRBJ2-1	TRBD2
CASSMREPSYNEQFF	TGTGCCAGCAGTATGCGGGAGCCCTCCTACAATGAGCAGTTCTTC	once	15	TRBV27	TRBJ2-1	TRBD2
CASSGQERVTGNEQFF	TGTGCCAGCAGCGGTCAGGAGCGGGTGACGGGCAATGAGCAGTTCTTC	NA	16	TRBV9	TRBJ2-1	NA
CASRIRGGQGRNNSPLHF	TGTGCCAGCAGAATTAGGGGAGGGCAGGGGCGAAATAATTCACCCCTCCACTTT	NA	18	TRBV7-8	TRBJ1-6	NA
CASSPPFRVGNTIYF	TGTGCCAGCAGCCCACCCTTTAGAGTTGGAAACACCATATATTTT	few	15	TRBV27	TRBJ1-3	NA
CASKRGTAQNTEAFF	TGTGCCAGCAAACGAGGGACAGCTCAAAACACTGAAGCTTTCTTT	NA	15	TRBV6-1	TRBJ1-1	TRBD1
CASSEGSSSDTQYF	TGTGCCAGCAGTGAAGGGTCGTCTAGTGATACGCAGTATTTT	NA	14	TRBV6-1	TRBJ2-3	NA
CSVEDRAGVTEAFF	TGCAGCGTTGAAGACAGGGCAGGGGTAACTGAAGCTTTCTTT	few	14	TRBV29-1	TRBJ1-1	NA
CASSPSNTEAFF	TGTGCCAGCAGCCCATCAAACACTGAAGCTTTCTTT	few	12	TRBV7-6	TRBJ1-1	NA
CASSHRDSTYEQYF	TGCGCCAGCAGCCACCGGGACAGCACCTACGAGCAGTACTTC	once	14	TRBV4-1	TRBJ2-7	TRBD1
CASSPPVGTSGYEKLFF	TGTGCCAGCTCACCACCGGTGGGCACGTCTGGCTATGAAAAACTGTTTTTT	NA	17	TRBV18	TRBJ1-4	NA
CASSLGREENQPQHF	TGTGCCAGCAGCTTAGGACGGGAGGAAAATCAGCCCCAGCATTTT	NA	15	TRBV7-4	TRBJ1-5	NA
CASSHPGDGGEQYF	TGTGCCAGCAGCCACCCCGGGGACGGGGGCGAGCAGTACTTC	few	14	TRBV5-6	TRBJ2-7	NA
CASSLESPGSGSYEQYF	TGTGCCAGCAGCTTAGAATCTCCGGGATCTGGCTCCTACGAGCAGTACTTC	few	17	TRBV13	TRBJ2-7	NA
CASSESQETQYF	TGTGCCAGCAGTGAATCTCAAGAGACCCAGTACTTC	NA	12	TRBV6-1	TRBJ2-5	NA
CASSLEPEGRSSPLHF	TGTGCCAGCAGCTTAGAACCAGAGGGCCGCAGTTCACCCCTCCACTTT	NA	16	TRBV7-6	TRBJ1-6	NA
CSVRGLAHYEQYF	TGCAGCGTCAGAGGACTAGCGCACTACGAGCAGTACTTC	NA	13	TRBV29-1	TRBJ2-7	TRBD2
CASSLVQGYEQYF	TGCGCCAGCAGCTTGGTACAGGGCTACGAGCAGTACTTC	once	13	TRBV5-1	TRBJ2-7	NA
CASSEGAGKGDEQFF	TGTGCCAGCAGTGAAGGGGCCGGAAAGGGCGATGAGCAGTTCTTC	NA	15	TRBV6-4	TRBJ2-1	NA
CSSSSLTNRPYEQYF	TGTTCCAGCAGCTCCCTGACAAATCGGCCCTACGAGCAGTACTTC	NA	15	TRBV7-9	TRBJ2-7	NA
CASSLAGEFGELFF	TGTGCCAGCAGCCTGGCGGGAGAGTTCGGGGAGCTGTTTTTT	NA	14	TRBV14	TRBJ2-2	TRBD2
CASSEEREVNDEQYF	TGTGCCAGCAGCGAGGAGCGGGAGGTGAATGACGAGCAGTACTTC	NA	15	TRBV5-6	TRBJ2-7	TRBD2
CASSPGTGIQETQYF	TGTGCCAGCAGCCCAGGGACAGGCATCCAAGAGACCCAGTACTTC	NA	15	TRBV6-5	TRBJ2-5	TRBD1